The clone carrying this T cell receptor beta chain has more than one count but fewer than ten. What it recognizes is unknown. This specimen belongs to a study of post-analysis software for immune sequencing data. Overall study context: Multiple sclerosis in the patients followed relapsing-remitting, secondary progressive and progressive-relapsing courses. Points from the study as a whole: Pronounced co-clustering by F measure was evident among identically batched samples. Patients showed TRBV5-6, TRBV5-1 and TRBV20-1 among roughly 5 TRBV segments more frequent than in controls.

Built from TCR beta cDNA, the libraries had unique molecular identifiers in them. TCRdb re-called the PCR reads through MiXCR, storing one row per CDR3 protein. Of roughly 160,000 distinct CDR3 sequences listed, around 34% are singletons. Germline V gene data show CDR1 as SNHLY and CDR2 as FYNNEI. This CDR3 is 11 amino acids long. The clonotype comes from a girl aged 5-17 years with multiple sclerosis. Source: blood, taken after autologous hematopoietic stem cell transplantation. The V gene is TRBV2, the J gene TRBJ2-4; weak D call: TRBD1 (5 bases). The DNA end is more similar to TRBJ2-7, so the J call may be wrong. The CDR3 spells CAINRHYEQYF. Written as DNA, the CDR3 is TGTGCCATCAACAGGCACTACGAGCAGTACTTC.